This TCR beta chain was identified in a study of T-cell memory formation after mild COVID-19. From 5'RACE with constant-segment primers came TCR alpha and TCR beta cDNA libraries that carried sample barcodes and UMIs. TCRdb re-called the 5' RACE reads with MiXCR, one entry per CDR3 protein. The sample lists about 560,000 distinct CDR3 sequences, roughly 17% seen once, with approximately 12% in the top ten. Germline assignment: CDR1 SEHNR and CDR2 FQNEAQ (reference sequence). The V gene lost 5 bases and the J gene lost 9 bases, with 11 bases spanning the gap. This CDR3 spans 12 amino acids. Notes on the study in general: Clones contracting across day 15 to 85 had a balanced CD4/CD8 profile; later expanding clones leaned CD4+.

Concerning this clonotype: Antigen specificity is unknown.

The V and J genes are TRBV7-9 and TRBJ1-5, with D possibly being TRBD1 (5 bases). The clonotype originates from an adult woman who had mild COVID-19 (a few samples of this study predate the infection). Cell type and time point are not known. Source material: PBMCs or a T cell subset sorted from them (not recorded which). The CDR3 DNA is TGTGCCAGCAGCCCCGGGGGGGGGCCCCAGCATTTT. Its translation is CASSPGGGPQHF.